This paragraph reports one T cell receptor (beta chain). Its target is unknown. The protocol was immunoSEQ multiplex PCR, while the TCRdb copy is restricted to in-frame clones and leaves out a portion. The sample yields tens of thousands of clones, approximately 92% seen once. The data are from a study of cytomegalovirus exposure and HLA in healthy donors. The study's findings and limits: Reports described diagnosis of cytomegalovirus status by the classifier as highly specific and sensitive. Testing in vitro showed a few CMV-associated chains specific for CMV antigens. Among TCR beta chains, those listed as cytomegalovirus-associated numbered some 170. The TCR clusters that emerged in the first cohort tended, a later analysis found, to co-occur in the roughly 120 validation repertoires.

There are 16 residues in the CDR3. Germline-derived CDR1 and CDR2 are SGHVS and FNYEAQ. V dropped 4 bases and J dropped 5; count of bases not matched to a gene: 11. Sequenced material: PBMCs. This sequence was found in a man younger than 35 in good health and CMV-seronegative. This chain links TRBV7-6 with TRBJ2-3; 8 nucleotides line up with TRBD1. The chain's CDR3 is CASSSIGQGRVDTQYF. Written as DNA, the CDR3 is TGTGCCAGCAGCTCAATCGGACAGGGTAGGGTAGATACGCAGTATTTT.